The rows below give T cell receptor beta chains drawn from one sample of a study of regulatory T cells in long-lasting Graves disease. TCRdb independently ran MiXCR on the multiplex PCR reads; one entry per CDR3 protein. The sample holds roughly 610,000 distinct CDR3 sequences, about 16% seen once. The sample also formed part of further work on T cells in Graves' hyperthyroidism and ophthalmopathy.

Here the sequenced sample was peripheral blood mononuclear cells (PBMCs), taken at new diagnosis, from a patient treated with antithyroid drugs. These receptors came from a man aged 18 to 30 with Graves disease. Each CDR3 is given with its conserved first and last residue. D genes are given only for firm matches. A row's size may be missing; if present it is once, few, many or a size class.

-,TRBV11-2,many,TRBJ1-2,TGTGCCAGCAGCGTTAACCCGGACAGACCCTATGGCTACACCTTC,CASSVNPDRPYGYTF
TRBD1,TRBV28,few,TRBJ2-7,TGTGCCAGCGGCCCGACAGGGGGCGGGCAGTACTTC,CASGPTGGGQYF
-,TRBV20-1,-,TRBJ2-1,TGCAGTGCTAGAGACCCCGGACGGGAGCAGTTCTTC,CSARDPGREQFF
-,TRBV5-6,few,TRBJ2-1,TGTGCCAGCAGCTTGGTCCAGGACCCAGAACCTGAGCAGTTCTTC,CASSLVQDPEPEQFF
-,TRBV28,many,TRBJ1-1,TGTGCCAGCAGTTTAATTCGGGGGGGGGGTACTGAAGCTTTCTTT,CASSLIRGGGTEAFF
-,TRBV5-4,-,TRBJ2-2,TGTGCCAGCAGCCTAAACAGCCACACCGGGGAGCTGTTTTTT,CASSLNSHTGELFF
-,TRBV6-2/TRBV6-3,many,TRBJ1-4,TGTGCCAGCAGTCGACGTGAAAATGAAAAACTGTTTTTT,CASSRRENEKLFF
TRBD1,TRBV6-1,-,TRBJ2-1,TGTGCCAGCAGAGCCACCTTGGGACAGCCCAATGAGCAGTTCTTC,CASRATLGQPNEQFF
TRBD2,TRBV11-2,many,TRBJ2-5,TGTGCCAGCAGCTTAGATTGGAGCGGGGGACAAGAGACCCAGTACTTC,CASSLDWSGGQETQYF
TRBD2,TRBV11-2,many,TRBJ2-3,TGTGCCAGCAGCTTAGACTCCGTATGGACTAGCGGGAGGACGACAGATACGCAGTATTTT,CASSLDSVWTSGRTTDTQYF
-,TRBV30,-,TRBJ1-5,TGTGCCTGGAGTTCGGGGACACAGAATCAGCCCCAGCATTTT,CAWSSGTQNQPQHF
TRBD1,TRBV28,many,TRBJ1-5,TGTGCCAGCAGTTTATCCGGGACAGGGTGGCGTCAGCCCCAGCATTTT,CASSLSGTGWRQPQHF
-,TRBV11-2,few,TRBJ1-3,TGTGCCAGTCAACAGACAAACTCTGGAAACACCATATATTTT,CASQQTNSGNTIYF
-,TRBV18,many,TRBJ2-7,TGTGCCAGCACCCCCGGAGGAAGCTCCTACGAGCAGTACTTC,CASTPGGSSYEQYF
TRBD2,TRBV6-2/TRBV6-3,many,TRBJ2-3,TGTGCCAGCTTGCAAGCGGGGACGAGCACAGATACGCAGTATTTT,CASLQAGTSTDTQYF
TRBD2,TRBV3-1,-,TRBJ2-1,TGTGCCAGCAGCCAACCGAGCGGGAGAACCTACAATGAGCAGTTCTTC,CASSQPSGRTYNEQFF
-,TRBV9,-,TRBJ2-1,TGTGCCAGCAGCACTCCTTCACTCCCCCATCCCGGATTTACCCGCAATGAGCAGTTCTTC,CASSTPSLPHPGFTRNEQFF
TRBD1,TRBV6-1,-,TRBJ1-2,TGTGCCAGCAGCCAGGACAGGGGGCTCTATGGCTACACCTTC,CASSQDRGLYGYTF
-,TRBV20-1,-,TRBJ1-1,TGCAGTGCGTCGGGGTTTGTCTCGAACACTGAAGCTTTCTTT,CSASGFVSNTEAFF
-,TRBV30,-,TRBJ2-2,TGTGCCTGGAGTCGTACGGTGAACACCGGGGAGCTGTTTTTT,CAWSRTVNTGELFF
TRBD1,TRBV28,many,TRBJ2-2,TGTGCCAGCAGGGCCAGGGGGCGTGGGCCGGCCGGGGAGCTGTTTTTT,CASRARGRGPAGELFF
TRBD1,TRBV30,many,TRBJ1-1,TGTGCCGGACGACAGGGGTACACTGAAGCTTTCTTT,CAGRQGYTEAFF
-,TRBV13,-,TRBJ2-1,TGTGCCAGCAGCTTGTGGGAGAAGGATGAGCAGTTCTTC,CASSLWEKDEQFF
-,TRBV20-1,-,TRBJ2-1,TGCAGTGCTAGCGGCGGGAACTACAATGAGCAGTTCTTC,CSASGGNYNEQFF
TRBD2,TRBV28,-,TRBJ2-2,TGTGCCAGCAGGCCAAGTTTAAAGGGCTCGATAGCGGGGACGCACACCGGGGAGCTGTTTTTT,CASRPSLKGSIAGTHTGELFF
-,TRBV15,many,TRBJ1-2,TGTGCCACCAGCAACCTGTCCCTTGACAGTAACTATGGCTACACCTTC,CATSNLSLDSNYGYTF
-,TRBV12-3/TRBV12-4,few,TRBJ2-4,TGTGCCAGCAGTTTGTCGGCAGGGAAAAACATTCAGTACTTC,CASSLSAGKNIQYF
-,TRBV6-5,few,TRBJ2-6,TGTGCCAGCAGTTACTCGATCGGGGCGGAGGGGGCCAACGTCCTGACTTTC,CASSYSIGAEGANVLTF
-,TRBV18,many,TRBJ2-5,TGTGCCAGCTCACCACGGGACCAAGAGACCCAGTACTTC,CASSPRDQETQYF
TRBD1,TRBV2,many,TRBJ1-5,TGTGCCAGCAGGAAGGACAGGGACCAGCCCCAGCATTTT,CASRKDRDQPQHF
-,TRBV6-5,few,TRBJ2-7,TGTGCCAGCAGTAACTCGAGGGAGCAGTACTTC,CASSNSREQYF
-,TRBV4-1,few,TRBJ1-5,TGCGCCAGCACCAATCAGCCCCAGCATTTT,CASTNQPQHF
-,TRBV2,many,TRBJ1-2,TGTGCCGGGGGACTTGACTATGGCTACACCTTC,CAGGLDYGYTF
-,TRBV12-3/TRBV12-4,few,TRBJ2-1,TGTGCCAGCAGTTTATCCAGCACCCATGAGCAGTTCTTC,CASSLSSTHEQFF
-,TRBV6-1,many,TRBJ2-5,TGTGCCAGCAGAGCTGAGACCCAGTACTTC,CASRAETQYF
-,TRBV7-3,many,TRBJ2-1,TGTGCCAGCAGCCTGACGATTGGGGTCTCCTACAATGAGCAGTTCTTC,CASSLTIGVSYNEQFF
-,TRBV28,many,TRBJ1-2,TGTGCCAGCAGTTCGGGGGGGGATAACTATGGCTACACCTTC,CASSSGGDNYGYTF
TRBD2,TRBV7-9,-,TRBJ2-5,TGTGCCAGCAGCTTAGCCCCGGGACTAGCGGGAGGGCGAGAGACCCAGTACTTC,CASSLAPGLAGGRETQYF
TRBD1,TRBV20-1,-,TRBJ1-2,TGCAGTGCTTCTCGGACAGGGGGCGAACCGTATGGCTACACCTTC,CSASRTGGEPYGYTF
TRBD1,TRBV29-1,-,TRBJ1-1,TGCAGCCCTTTAACCGGGACAGGGACCGCCGGAGCTTTCTTT,CSPLTGTGTAGAFF
-,TRBV5-6,many,TRBJ2-5,TGTGCCAGCAGCTTGGACAGGACACCACAAGAGACCCAGTACTTC,CASSLDRTPQETQYF
TRBD1,TRBV2,many,TRBJ1-5,TGTGCCAGCAGTGCCGGACAGGGGCCTTTTCCCCAGCATTTT,CASSAGQGPFPQHF
TRBD1,TRBV7-9,many,TRBJ1-1,TGTGCCAGCAGCCGCCCCGGGACAGGAGCTAACACTGAAGCTTTCTTT,CASSRPGTGANTEAFF
TRBD1,TRBV15,few,TRBJ2-7,TGTGCCACCAGTAGCCTGGGACAGGGGTTACGCGAGCAGTACTTC,CATSSLGQGLREQYF
-,TRBV5-5,many,TRBJ2-6,TGTGCCAGCAGCTTGGCCTTAGGGGACGGGGCCAACGTCCTGACTTTC,CASSLALGDGANVLTF
-,TRBV20-1,few,TRBJ1-1,TGCAGTGCTAGAGGAGGGGGGCCGAACACTGAAGCTTTCTTT,CSARGGGPNTEAFF
TRBD2,TRBV30,many,TRBJ2-1,TGTGCCTTTTGGGGGTTTAGCGGGATGGACCACAATGAGCAGTTCTTC,CAFWGFSGMDHNEQFF